This passage covers 15 T cell receptor beta chains from one sample sequenced in a study of blood T cell repertoires in COVID-19. Using immunoSEQ multiplex PCR, the repertoire was profiled, and TCRdb retains in-frame clones only, with some absent. Counted here are around 340,000 clones, approximately 91% occurring once; the ten biggest clones make up 0.85% to 1.3%. Sequencing was performed on PBMCs or T cells enriched from blood (not recorded which). The receptors stem from a woman aged 30 to 39 who had been exposed to COVID-19.

The genes are TRBV27 and TRBJ1-5; D uncertain. Trimming took off 2 bases at V and 4 bases at J, with 9 bases between the two ends. The CDR3 has 14 residues. CDR1 is MNHEY and CDR2 is SMNVEV in the germline V gene (reference sequence). The CDR3, as DNA: TGTGCCAGCAGTTTAGGGAGACCAAATCAGCCCCAGCATTTT. It translates to CASSLGRPNQPQHF.

V usage is TRBV6-5 and J usage is TRBJ2-4; the match to TRBD1 covers 7 bases. Germline assignment: CDR1 MNHEY and CDR2 SVGAGI. J lost 9 bases, V lost 6 bases, and 5 bases had no gene match. There are 12 residues in the CDR3. The CDR3 nucleotides are TGTGCCAGCAGGAAAGCAGGGGGCATTCAGTACTTC. Its protein product is CASRKAGGIQYF.

CDR3 nucleotide sequence: TGTGCCAGCAGCTTGAGACAGGGGGCGATTGAAAAACTGTTTTTT. Residues: CASSLRQGAIEKLFF. The rearrangement uses TRBV11-2 and TRBJ1-4, with 10 bases lining up with TRBD1. V trimming: 3 bases; J trimming: 7 bases; junction bases outside the gene matches: 5. The CDR3 extends over 15 amino acids. Germline V gene sequence: CDR1 SGHAT, CDR2 FQNNGV.

The CDR3: CASSLGGLGNTIYF. DNA of the CDR3: TGTGCCAGCAGCTTAGGCGGACTTGGAAACACCATATATTTT. The chain combines TRBV7-9 with TRBJ1-3, with no clear D. V gave up 1 base and J gave up 3 bases, with 7 bases separating them. This CDR3 spans 14 amino acids. From germline, CDR1 is SEHNR and CDR2 FQNEAQ (reference sequence).

The gene calls are TRBV10-3 and TRBJ2-7, with D tentatively TRBD1 (6 bases). Trimming left V 3 bases short and J 4 bases short, with 13 bases between. Per germline, CDR1 ENHRY and CDR2 SYGVKD. The CDR3 has 14 residues. The CDR3 spells CAISDGGGFYEQYF. The DNA of the CDR3 is TGTGCCATCAGTGATGGGGGCGGATTTTACGAGCAGTACTTC.

The chain links TRBV6-5 to TRBJ1-5; D is unclear. CDR1 and CDR2 from the germline V gene are MNHEY and SVGAGI. V dropped 0 bases and J dropped 7 bases, with 10 bases sitting between them. This CDR3 spans 14 amino acids. CDR3 coding DNA: TGTGCCAGCAGTTACTCTGCGGCGGTACAGCCCCAGCATTTT. Protein: CASSYSAAVQPQHF.

This clone was observed at least ten times. This chain uses TRBV29-1 with TRBJ2-2, with 9 bases aligning to TRBD2. The CDR3 has 15 amino acids. Per germline, CDR1 SQVTM and CDR2 ANQGSEA. V shed 4 bases and J 3 bases; nucleotides not matched to a gene: 6. The CDR3 sequence is CSVGGGRADTGELFF. The CDR3 region has the DNA TGCAGCGTTGGAGGCGGGAGGGCCGACACCGGGGAGCTGTTTTTT.

V and J are TRBV20-1 and TRBJ1-2, with unresolved D. The CDR3 runs 12 residues. The V end lost 3 bases, the J end lost 7 bases, and 12 bases lay between the germline ends. Germline V gives CDR1 DFQATT, CDR2 SNEGSKA (reference sequence). For the CDR3, the DNA is TGCAGTGCTAGTTTCACAGTCGGTGGCTACACCTTC. As protein: CSASFTVGGYTF.

The V call is TRBV19, the J call TRBJ1-1; 7 bases agree with TRBD1. The germline gives CDR1 LNHDA, CDR2 SQIVND (reference sequence). The CDR3 length is 14 residues. The ends lost 10 bases at V and 8 bases at J; junction bases unmatched: 16. CDR3 bases: TGTGCCACCAAAACCCAAACAGGGGTAGGGGAAGCTTTCTTT. Amino acid sequence: CATKTQTGVGEAFF.

This clone was detected once. The rearrangement links TRBV10-3 to TRBJ2-3; 7 bases align to TRBD2. The trim removed 2 bases at V and 7 bases at J, leaving 12 bases unmatched. Germline-derived CDR1 and CDR2 are ENHRY and SYGVKD. CDR3 length equals 16 residues. CDR3 bases: TGTGCCATCAGTGAGGTGGGAGGGGACCTCACGTATACGCAGTATTTT. Encoded protein: CAISEVGGDLTYTQYF.

The gene calls are TRBV11-2 and TRBJ2-3, with a possible D match to TRBD2 (5 bases). The V gene lost 1 base and the J gene lost 4 bases, with 9 bases spanning the gap. CDR1 SGHAT and CDR2 FQNNGV come from the germline V gene. This CDR3 has 14 residues. This chain's CDR3 is CASSLVSDADTQYF. CDR3 bases: TGTGCCAGCAGCTTAGTTAGCGACGCAGATACGCAGTATTTT. The full variable domain, in which reference TRBV11-2 and TRBJ2-3 provide the parts outside the CDR3, is EAGVAQSPRYKIIEKRQSVAFWCNPISGHATLYWYQQILGQGPKLLIQFQNNGVVDDSQLPKDRFSAERLKGVDSTLKIQPAKLEDSAVYLCASSLVSDADTQYFGPGTRLTVL.

The genes are TRBV2 and TRBJ2-1, with D unclear. V gave up 4 bases and J gave up 8 bases, with 6 bases separating them. Germline assignment: CDR1 SNHLY and CDR2 FYNNEI. The CDR3 has 11 residues. The CDR3 bases are TGTGCCAGCAGTGCGGTCTATGAGCAGTTCTTC. Its translation is CASSAVYEQFF.

This chain joins TRBV30 and TRBJ2-1, with D possibly TRBD2 on 5 matching bases. CDR3 length: 12 residues. Germline CDR1 GTSNPN, CDR2 SVGIG (reference sequence). The V end was cut by 3 bases, the J end by 9 bases, with 12 bases between. CDR3 region: CAWSELLGEQFF. The CDR3 bases are TGTGCCTGGAGCGAATTACTAGGTGAGCAGTTCTTC.

This sequence joins TRBV12-3 or TRBV12-4 and TRBJ1-5, with D unresolved. Trimming stripped 6 bases from V and 7 bases from J, with 13 bases between. The CDR3 runs 13 residues. The CDR3 protein is CASRAQENQPQHF. The CDR3 DNA sequence: TGTGCCAGCAGGGCCCAGGAAAACCAGCCCCAGCATTTT.

The CDR3 DNA reads TGTGCCAGCAGTAACCAACAGGGGCGCTATGGCTACACCTTC. It encodes CASSNQQGRYGYTF. The rearrangement links TRBV6-5 to TRBJ1-2; the match to TRBD1 covers 7 bases. The CDR3 extends over 14 amino acids. Trimming took 5 bases from V and 4 from J; bases not matched to a gene: 7. The germline gives CDR1 MNHEY, CDR2 SVGAGI.